These 5 T cell receptor beta chains originate from one sample sequenced in a study of T cell changes during pregnancy in multiple sclerosis. Measured with immunoSEQ multiplex PCR; TCRdb has only the in-frame clones, and not every one. The sample has roughly 43,000 clones, around 89% seen once. The input for sequencing was CD4+ T cells from peripheral blood mononuclear cells, taken after pregnancy. The receptors shown here come from a female donor with multiple sclerosis, enrolled in a pregnancy study.

V gene TRBV19 combines with J gene TRBJ1-5; 7 positions agree with TRBD1. The CDR3 consists of 17 residues. Unmatched junction bases numbered 10, after V lost 5 bases and J lost 0 bases. Germline lookup yields CDR1 LNHDA and CDR2 SQIVND (reference sequence). The CDR3 protein is CASSSMTGMNSNQPQHF. CDR3 bases: TGTGCCAGTAGTTCAATGACAGGGATGAATAGCAATCAGCCCCAGCATTTT.

This sequence joins TRBV5-1 and TRBJ1-2; D is undetermined. The germline V gene encodes CDR1 SGHRS and CDR2 YFSETQ. V was clipped by 5 bases and J by 1 base, with 15 bases between them. This CDR3 comprises 15 residues. The CDR3 reads CASRTAPTNNYGYTF. The DNA for the CDR3 is TGCGCCAGCAGAACAGCTCCAACCAATAACTATGGCTACACCTTC.

This chain joins TRBV5-6 and TRBJ2-5; D might be TRBD2 (6 bases). V lost 0 bases, J lost 9 bases, and 15 bases lay in between. Looked up from germline, CDR1 is SGHDT and CDR2 is YYEEEE. This CDR3 has 14 amino acids. DNA for the CDR3: TGTGCCAGCAGCTTGGGGACGGTACCGGGGGCCCAGTACTTC. Protein sequence: CASSLGTVPGAQYF.

V usage is TRBV28 and J usage is TRBJ1-5; D not resolved. The CDR3 covers 14 residues. From germline, CDR1 is MDHEN and CDR2 SYDVKM. Trimming removed 7 bases from V and 4 bases from J, with 14 bases in between. Here the CDR3 reads CASTTHRSNQPQHF. DNA of the CDR3: TGTGCCAGCACCACACATCGTTCTAATCAGCCCCAGCATTTT.

This clone was seen just once. V is TRBV11-2 and J is TRBJ2-7; 14 bases align to TRBD2. The CDR3 loop spans 17 amino acids. CDR1 and CDR2 (germline): SGHAT, FQNNGV. V shed 4 bases and J 0 bases; nucleotides not matched to a gene: 5. The CDR3 nucleotides are TGTGCCAGCAGCTCGACTAGCGGGAGGGCAAGCTCCTACGAGCAGTACTTC. Residues: CASSSTSGRASSYEQYF.